A single sample gave rise to the 31 T cell receptor beta chains below, sequenced in a study of blood T cell repertoires in COVID-19. The method was immunoSEQ multiplex PCR; TCRdb's version includes in-frame clones alone and lacks a portion of them. The sample has 110,000 to 150,000 clones; about 87% are singletons. Sequencing input: peripheral blood. The receptors stem from a human donor in a cohort sampled during active COVID-19.

The V and J genes are TRBV6-7 and TRBJ2-6; weak D call: TRBD2 (6 bases). TRBV6-7 carries the ORF label, with uncertain function. V was pared by 1 base and J by 0 bases, with 10 bases between. The CDR3 runs to 17 residues. The DNA for the CDR3 is TGTGCCAGCAGTTACTTATTGGGACTCTCTGGGGCCAACGTCCTGACTTTC. This codes for CASSYLLGLSGANVLTF.

This chain connects TRBV6-1 to TRBJ2-4; maybe TRBD2 (6 bases). This CDR3 comprises 18 residues. Germline loops: CDR1 MNHNS, CDR2 SASEGT. V was clipped by 2 bases and J by 1 base, with 18 bases between them. The CDR3 here is CASSEFAGPVIAKNIQYF. CDR3 nucleotides: TGTGCCAGCAGTGAATTTGCGGGACCCGTAATCGCCAAAAACATTCAGTACTTC.

J is TRBJ2-3 and V is TRBV27, with TRBD2 matching over 9 bases. This CDR3 has 18 residues. The germline V gene has CDR1 MNHEY and CDR2 SMNVEV (reference sequence). V was clipped by 5 bases and J by 0 bases; unmatched bases: 12. CDR3 sequence reads: CASSRGLASASSTDTQYF. The CDR3 DNA reads TGTGCCAGCAGTCGCGGACTAGCGTCGGCGTCTAGCACAGATACGCAGTATTTT.

V is TRBV7-9 and J is TRBJ2-7; D is perhaps TRBD2 (5 bases). Per germline, CDR1 SEHNR and CDR2 FQNEAQ (reference sequence). CDR3 length equals 15 residues. The V end lost 4 bases, the J end lost 2 bases, and 15 bases lay between the germline ends. The CDR3 DNA is TGTGCCAGCAGCTCGGCCATCAAGGGAGCCTACGAGCAGTACTTC. As protein: CASSSAIKGAYEQYF.

V gene TRBV27 combines with J gene TRBJ1-6, with D perhaps matching TRBD1 (5 bases). This CDR3 comprises 16 residues. Per the germline V gene, CDR1 is MNHEY and CDR2 is SMNVEV (reference sequence). V was pared by 5 bases and J by 3 bases, with 14 bases between. The CDR3 DNA follows: TGTGCCAGCAGTCCCCGGCGGGGGGGCTATAATTCACCCCTCCACTTT. It translates to CASSPRRGGYNSPLHF.

V usage is TRBV11-1 and J usage is TRBJ2-1; a possible D gene is TRBD2 (6 bases). The CDR3 spans 16 residues. Between the trimmed V and J ends, which lost 6 bases and 4 bases, there was a span of 19 bases. Germline CDR1 reads SGHAT; CDR2 reads FQDESV (reference sequence). CDR3 bases: TGTGCCAGCAGTTATGACTCCGGACTATCTTACAATGAGCAGTTCTTC. It codes for CASSYDSGLSYNEQFF.

This clone has more than one count but fewer than ten. The chain combines TRBV6-4 with TRBJ2-3; 7 positions agree with TRBD2. The V gene end was trimmed by 0 bases and the J gene end by 1 base; junction bases not matched to a gene: 22. The CDR3 has 22 amino acids. CDR1 and CDR2 from the germline V gene are MRHNA and SNTAGT. The CDR3 bases are TGTGCCAGCAGTGACTCGAGGGGCATTCCAATTCGGGGGGAACTTGGCACAGATACGCAGTATTTT. Its translation is CASSDSRGIPIRGELGTDTQYF.

The CDR3 DNA reads as TGTGCCAGCAGCTTAGTCCTGACTAGCGGGAGGGAGATGGAGACCCAGTACTTC. Protein sequence: CASSLVLTSGREMETQYF. This sequence joins TRBV7-9 and TRBJ2-5; 14 bases agree with TRBD2. Germline assignment: CDR1 SEHNR and CDR2 FQNEAQ (reference sequence). The V and J ends lost 1 base and 5 bases, in that order; junction bases with no gene match: 9. The CDR3 loop spans 18 amino acids.

The chain joins TRBV12-5 to TRBJ2-3; 11 positions match TRBD2. In germline, CDR1 is LGHNT, CDR2 FRNRAP. The CDR3 runs 18 residues. V trimming: 2 bases; J trimming: 0 bases; junction bases outside the gene matches: 7. CDR3 region: CASGLSLAGGPSTDTQYF. The CDR3 nucleotides are TGTGCTAGTGGTTTGAGTCTAGCGGGGGGCCCCAGCACAGATACGCAGTATTTT. Full variable domain (outside the CDR3, taken from reference TRBV12-5 and TRBJ2-3): DARVTQTPRHKVTEMGQEVTMRCQPILGHNTVFWYRQTMMQGLELLAYFRNRAPLDDSGMPKDRFSAEMPDATLATLKIQPSEPRDSAVYFCASGLSLAGGPSTDTQYFGPGTRLTVL.

The count of this clone is one. Here the CDR3 reads CASSQDRGQQLYGYTF. The CDR3 DNA reads as TGTGCCAGCAGCCAAGACAGGGGGCAACAGCTATATGGCTACACCTTC. The J gene is TRBJ1-2, the V gene TRBV4-2, with TRBD1 matching over 8 bases. The CDR3 spans 16 residues. The V gene's germline CDR1 is LGHNA and CDR2 YNFKEQ. J gave up 5 bases and V 0 bases, and 8 bases lay outside the gene matches.

The gene calls are TRBV6-9 and TRBJ2-7; D possibly corresponds to TRBD2 (6 bases). Germline V gives CDR1 MNHGY, CDR2 SVAAGI. CDR3 length equals 16 residues. Trimming shortened V by 0 bases and J by 3 bases, and 15 bases separated the two germline ends. The CDR3 coding sequence is TGTGCCAGCAGTTATTCCACCGACAGACTAGGCTACGAGCAGTACTTC. Residues: CASSYSTDRLGYEQYF.

A few counts support this clone. Here the CDR3 DNA reads TGCGCCAGCAGCCAGGTTTTTGAGGTGGTAGGGGGCGAGCAGTACTTC. Translating gives CASSQVFEVVGGEQYF. The chain has TRBV4-1 and TRBJ2-7; D might be TRBD1 (6 bases). V was cut by 3 bases and J by 6 bases, with 21 bases left in between. Germline CDR1 reads MGHRA; CDR2 reads YSYEKL. The CDR3 is made up of 16 amino acids.

This clone was seen just once. V gene TRBV6-1 combines with J gene TRBJ1-1; D is uncertain. The germline gives CDR1 MNHNS, CDR2 SASEGT. The ends were cut back, 2 bases at V and 3 bases at J, with 7 bases in the middle. CDR3 length: 13 amino acids. CDR3 in amino acids: CASSENEYTEAFF. CDR3 DNA sequence: TGTGCCAGCAGTGAAAATGAGTACACTGAAGCTTTCTTT.

This clone was counted a few times. This chain uses TRBV5-6 with TRBJ1-2; perhaps TRBD1 as D (6 bases). The germline CDR1 and CDR2 sequences are SGHDT and YYEEEE. The length of the CDR3 is 13 residues. The V end was cut by 4 bases, the J end by 4 bases, with 11 bases between. The CDR3 nucleotides read TGTGCCAGCAGCCTAACAGGGAGCTATGGCTACACCTTC. Protein sequence: CASSLTGSYGYTF. The full variable domain, in which reference TRBV5-6 and TRBJ1-2 provide the parts outside the CDR3, is DAGVTQSPTHLIKTRGQQVTLRCSPKSGHDTVSWYQQALGQGPQFIFQYYEEEERQRGNFPDRFSGHQFPNYSSELNVNALLLGDSALYLCASSLTGSYGYTFGSGTRLTVV.

The chain combines TRBV5-1 with TRBJ1-2; TRBD1 agrees at 7 bases. The trim removed 2 bases at V and 4 bases at J, leaving 8 bases unmatched. CDR1 and CDR2 from the germline V gene are SGHRS and YFSETQ. The CDR3 has 15 amino acids. CDR3 bases: TGCGCCAGCAGCTTTATCCCGACAGGGTTCTATGGCTACACCTTC. Its translation is CASSFIPTGFYGYTF.

This rearrangement joins TRBV11-3 to TRBJ2-1, with 8 bases that match TRBD2. Germline V gene sequence: CDR1 SGHNT, CDR2 YENEEA. The CDR3 sequence is 16 residues long. J was trimmed by 5 bases and V by 2 bases; bases with no gene match: 8. CDR3 DNA sequence: TGTGCCAGCAGCTTAACGAGCCGGGGGGGGAACAATGAGCAGTTCTTC. It is translated as CASSLTSRGGNNEQFF.

The CDR3 region is CASSLEGGNSPLHF. The CDR3 DNA sequence: TGTGCCAGCAGTTTAGAGGGGGGGAATTCACCCCTCCACTTT. This rearrangement joins TRBV28 to TRBJ1-6, with D perhaps matching TRBD1 (6 bases). This CDR3 comprises 14 residues. Trimming pared 2 bases from V and 7 bases from J, leaving 9 bases between. From germline, CDR1 is MDHEN and CDR2 SYDVKM.

J is TRBJ2-5 and V is TRBV25-1, with D maybe TRBD1 (5 bases). Germline-derived CDR1 and CDR2 are MGHDK and SYGVNS. The CDR3 has 12 amino acids. Trimming pared 7 bases from V and 3 bases from J, leaving 9 bases between. The CDR3 coding sequence is TGTGCCAGCAAAACAGGTGAAGAGACCCAGTACTTC. Translated: CASKTGEETQYF.

The chain links TRBV27 to TRBJ2-2; D is ambiguous. The CDR3 has 15 residues. Trimming took 3 bases from V and 2 from J, leaving 10 bases between them. Per the germline V gene, CDR1 is MNHEY and CDR2 is SMNVEV (reference sequence). The CDR3 bases are TGTGCCAGCAGTTTTCGCGGCTTAAACACCGGGGAGCTGTTTTTT. Encoded protein: CASSFRGLNTGELFF.

The chain uses TRBV30 and TRBJ1-2; D is uncertain. The CDR3 is 14 residues long. Trimming removed 4 bases at V and 6 bases at J, with 18 bases between. Germline CDR1 and CDR2: GTSNPN and SVGIG (reference sequence). CDR3 sequence reads: CAWIHKSGYDGYTF. In DNA form, the CDR3 reads TGTGCCTGGATTCATAAGTCGGGGTATGATGGCTACACCTTC. Using reference TRBV30 and TRBJ1-2 for the parts outside the CDR3, the full variable domain is SQTIHQWPATLVQPVGSPLSLECTVEGTSNPNLYWYRQAAGRGLQLLFYSVGIGQISSEVPQNLSASRPQDRQFILSSKKLLLSDSGFYLCAWIHKSGYDGYTFGSGTRLTVV.

This clone has only a few counts. The chain recombines TRBV10-3 with TRBJ1-3; TRBD1 aligns across 8 bases. The CDR3 runs 17 residues. Unmatched junction bases numbered 5, after V lost 0 bases and J lost 1 base. Germline V gives CDR1 ENHRY, CDR2 SYGVKD. DNA for the CDR3: TGTGCCATCAGTGAGTCCGGGACAGGAATTTCTGGAAACACCATATATTTT. This translates into CAISESGTGISGNTIYF.

This clone was detected only a few times. This chain connects TRBV28 to TRBJ1-1; 8 nucleotides line up with TRBD1. The CDR3 covers 11 residues. The J segment lost 11 bases and the V segment lost 5 bases, leaving 4 bases of the junction unmatched. Per the germline V gene, CDR1 is MDHEN and CDR2 is SYDVKM. CDR3 region: CASSRTGRAFF. CDR3 sequence (DNA): TGTGCCAGCAGTCGGACAGGGAGGGCTTTCTTT.

J is TRBJ2-5 and V is TRBV27; 7 positions match TRBD1. J gave up 5 bases and V 5 bases, and 2 bases lay outside the gene matches. CDR1 MNHEY and CDR2 SMNVEV come from the germline V gene (reference sequence). The CDR3 extends over 12 amino acids. The CDR3 DNA reads as TGTGCCAGCAGTACCAGGGGGGAGACCCAGTACTTC. It codes for CASSTRGETQYF.

This sequence joins TRBV5-1 and TRBJ2-2, with 10 bases fitting TRBD1. V lost 4 bases, J lost 5 bases, and 14 bases stayed unmatched. The length of the CDR3 is 18 residues. Germline assignment: CDR1 SGHRS and CDR2 YFSETQ. The CDR3 nucleotides are TGCGCCAGCAGCCCGGGACAGGGGAGCCCTTACGGAACCGGGGAGCTGTTTTTT. Its translation: CASSPGQGSPYGTGELFF.

This rearrangement joins TRBV6-2 or TRBV6-3 to TRBJ2-1, with 9 bases fitting TRBD1. The germline V gene has CDR1 MNHEY and CDR2 SVGEGT. CDR3 length: 13 amino acids. Trimming cost V 5 bases and J 4 bases; bases outside gene matches: 0. CDR3 DNA sequence: TGTGCCAGCAGTGACAGGGGGTACAATGAGCAGTTCTTC. It specifies CASSDRGYNEQFF.

V usage is TRBV28 and J usage is TRBJ1-6, with a possible D match to TRBD1 (6 bases). The CDR3 loop spans 15 amino acids. V shed 7 bases and J shed 9 bases, with 19 bases lying between them. Germline V gene sequence: CDR1 MDHEN, CDR2 SYDVKM. The CDR3 nucleotides read TGTGCCAGCACCCCGGCGGCAGGGGTGGTTTCACCCCTCCACTTT. Its translation is CASTPAAGVVSPLHF.

This clone was counted a few times. The rearrangement joins TRBV4-1 to TRBJ1-2; D perhaps matches TRBD1 (5 bases). V gave up 1 base and J gave up 0 bases, with 9 bases separating them. CDR1 MGHRA and CDR2 YSYEKL come from the germline V gene. This CDR3 region has 15 residues. The CDR3 here is CASSQAGNANYGYTF. CDR3 DNA: TGCGCCAGCAGCCAAGCAGGGAACGCTAACTATGGCTACACCTTC.

This chain joins TRBV5-3 and TRBJ2-1, with D possibly TRBD2 on 5 matching bases. TRBV5-3 is an ORF for which the function is uncertain. The CDR3 consists of 17 residues. V dropped 0 bases and J dropped 0 bases, with 13 bases sitting between them. CDR3 in amino acids: CARSLDPSPSSYNEQFF. The CDR3 DNA sequence: TGTGCCAGAAGCTTGGACCCTAGCCCAAGCTCCTACAATGAGCAGTTCTTC.

The chain uses TRBV9 and TRBJ1-1; a weak D match, TRBD1 (5 bases). V lost 6 bases, J lost 1 base, and 13 bases lay in between. The CDR3 sequence is 14 residues long. CDR1 and CDR2 from the germline V gene are SGDLS and YYNGEE. In DNA, the CDR3 is TGTGCCAGCACCCCAGGGTACCAGAACACTGAAGCTTTCTTT. It is translated as CASTPGYQNTEAFF.

As for this clone: Other DNA sequences within the sample encode an identical CDR3. The chain carries TRBV30 and TRBJ1-5; D unresolved. V dropped 0 bases and J dropped 7 bases, with 10 bases sitting between them. The CDR3 is 13 residues long. Germline CDR1 reads GTSNPN; CDR2 reads SVGIG (reference sequence). The CDR3: CAWSVGRGQPQHF. The CDR3 coding sequence is TGTGCCTGGAGTGTAGGGCGGGGACAGCCCCAGCATTTT.

The rearrangement links TRBV6-6 to TRBJ2-7; 10 bases line up with TRBD1. This CDR3 has 15 amino acids. Germline CDR1 and CDR2: MNHNY and SVGAGI (reference sequence). With V trimmed by 3 bases and J by 6 bases, 8 bases remained unmatched. Here the CDR3 DNA reads TGTGCCAGCAGTTATGGGGACAGGGGCCTTAGCGAGCAGTACTTC. Translating it yields CASSYGDRGLSEQYF.